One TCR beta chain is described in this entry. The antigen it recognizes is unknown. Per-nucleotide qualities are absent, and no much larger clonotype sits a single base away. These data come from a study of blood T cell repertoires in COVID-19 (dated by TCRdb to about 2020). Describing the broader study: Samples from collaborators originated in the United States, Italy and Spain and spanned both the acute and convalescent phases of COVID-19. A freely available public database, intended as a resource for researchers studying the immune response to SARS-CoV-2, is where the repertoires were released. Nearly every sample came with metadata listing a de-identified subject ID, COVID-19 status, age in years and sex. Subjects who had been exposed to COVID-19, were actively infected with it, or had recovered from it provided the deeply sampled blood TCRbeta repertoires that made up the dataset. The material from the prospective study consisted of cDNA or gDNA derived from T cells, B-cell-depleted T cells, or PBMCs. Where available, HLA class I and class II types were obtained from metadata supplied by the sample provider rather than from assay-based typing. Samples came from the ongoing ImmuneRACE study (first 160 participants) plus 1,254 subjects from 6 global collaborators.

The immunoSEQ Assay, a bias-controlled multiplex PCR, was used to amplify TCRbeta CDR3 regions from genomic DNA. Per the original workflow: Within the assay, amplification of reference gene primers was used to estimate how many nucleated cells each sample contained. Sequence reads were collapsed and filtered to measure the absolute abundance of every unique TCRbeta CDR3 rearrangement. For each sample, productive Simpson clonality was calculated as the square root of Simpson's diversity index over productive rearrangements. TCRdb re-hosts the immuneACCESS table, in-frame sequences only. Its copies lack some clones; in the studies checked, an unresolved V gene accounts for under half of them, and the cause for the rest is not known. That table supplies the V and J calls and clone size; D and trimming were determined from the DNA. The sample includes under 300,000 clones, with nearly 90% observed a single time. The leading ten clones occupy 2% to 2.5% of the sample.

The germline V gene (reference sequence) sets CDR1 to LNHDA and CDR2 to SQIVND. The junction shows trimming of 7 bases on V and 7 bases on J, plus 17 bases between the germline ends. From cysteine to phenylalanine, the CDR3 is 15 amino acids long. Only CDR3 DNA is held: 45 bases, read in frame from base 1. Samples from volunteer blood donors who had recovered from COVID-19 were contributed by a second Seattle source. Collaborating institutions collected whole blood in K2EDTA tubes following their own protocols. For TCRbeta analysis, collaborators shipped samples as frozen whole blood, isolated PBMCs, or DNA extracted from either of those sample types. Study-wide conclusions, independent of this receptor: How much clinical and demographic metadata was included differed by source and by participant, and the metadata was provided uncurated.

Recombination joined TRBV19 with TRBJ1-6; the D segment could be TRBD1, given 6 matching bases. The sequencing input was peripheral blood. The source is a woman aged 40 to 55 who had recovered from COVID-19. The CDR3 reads CASTPRGFGNSPLHF. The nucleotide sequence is TGTGCCAGTACCCCTAGGGGGTTCGGGAATTCACCCCTCCACTTT.